This TCR beta chain was sequenced for a study of T-cell memory formation after mild COVID-19. After 5'RACE with constant-segment primers, TCR alpha and TCR beta cDNA libraries carrying sample barcodes and UMIs were obtained. TCRdb itself ran the 5' RACE reads through MiXCR, one entry per CDR3 protein. The repertoire consists of about 250,000 distinct CDR3 sequences, with less than 20% occurring once and the leading ten covering around 3.7%. The study, taken as a whole, reports: What remained unconfirmed was the SARS-CoV-2 specificity of second-wave clones peaking on day 37. Pre-infection memory held some responding clones, suggesting pre-existing cross-reactive T cells responded.

Germline CDR1 is SGHTA and CDR2 is FQGNSA. CDR3 size: 14 residues. V was shortened by 2 bases and J by 4 bases, with 11 bases between the two germline ends. Note on this clonotype: The target antigen is unknown.

Material: PBMCs or a T cell subset sorted from them (not recorded which). This chain joins TRBV7-2 and TRBJ1-2; D is perhaps TRBD1 (6 bases). This receptor was identified in a man aged 18 to 29 who had mild COVID-19 (a few samples of this study predate the infection). Cell type and time point are not known. The DNA of the CDR3 is TGTGCCAGCAGCTTACGGGGGGCTGGCTATGGCTACACCTTC. It is translated as CASSLRGAGYGYTF.